A selection of T cell receptor beta chains follows, all from one sample in a study of T-cell reconstitution after alpha-beta-depleted transplantation in children. TCRdb processed the PCR reads anew with MiXCR; each CDR3 protein has one entry. The repertoire has 530,000 or so distinct CDR3 sequences, 25% to 30% of them found once; the top ten carry around a third. The sample consisted of PBMCs, taken before TCRalphabeta/CD19-depleted stem cell transplant. The receptors shown here come from a boy younger than two with Wiskott-Aldrich syndrome, due to receive a stem cell transplant. The CDR3 runs from the conserved cysteine through the conserved F or W. Fields, in order: J gene, D gene, V gene, clone size, CDR3 DNA, CDR3 protein. The D gene is left open where the match is weak. A row's size may be missing; if present it is once, few, many or a size class.

j_gene: TRBJ1-5; d_gene: TRBD1; v_gene: TRBV12-3/TRBV12-4; abundance: few; CDR3nt: TGTGCCAGCAGAGGCGACAGGGGGTATGGTGGCAATCAGCCCCAGCATTTT; CDR3aa: CASRGDRGYGGNQPQHF
j_gene: TRBJ2-1; d_gene: TRBD2; v_gene: TRBV5-1; abundance: .; CDR3nt: TGCGCCAGCAGCTTGGGGGGGGTAGCGGGAGCCTATGAGCAGTTCTTC; CDR3aa: CASSLGGVAGAYEQFF
j_gene: TRBJ2-1; d_gene: TRBD2; v_gene: TRBV2; abundance: .; CDR3nt: TGTGCCAGCAGTGATGGCGGGAGGTGGAGGGACAATGAGCAGTTCTTC; CDR3aa: CASSDGGRWRDNEQFF
j_gene: TRBJ2-1; d_gene: .; v_gene: TRBV27; abundance: few; CDR3nt: TGTGCCAGCAGCCAGGGACGGAACTACAATGAGCAGTTCTTC; CDR3aa: CASSQGRNYNEQFF
j_gene: TRBJ1-3; d_gene: .; v_gene: TRBV29-1; abundance: .; CDR3nt: TGCAGCGTTTCATCTAATCCCCGACACTCTGGAAACACCATATATTTT; CDR3aa: CSVSSNPRHSGNTIYF
j_gene: TRBJ2-1; d_gene: TRBD2; v_gene: TRBV4-1; abundance: few; CDR3nt: TGCGCCAGCAGCCGAGGACTAGATGAGCAGTTCTTC; CDR3aa: CASSRGLDEQFF
j_gene: TRBJ2-3; d_gene: .; v_gene: TRBV27; abundance: few; CDR3nt: TGTGCCAGCAGTCCGGGACCTCGGGCTGGGGGGCAGTATTTT; CDR3aa: CASSPGPRAGGQYF
j_gene: TRBJ2-3; d_gene: .; v_gene: TRBV10-3; abundance: .; CDR3nt: TGTGCCATCAGCGGACAGCTCGGGAGCACAGATACGCAGTATTTT; CDR3aa: CAISGQLGSTDTQYF
j_gene: TRBJ2-1; d_gene: .; v_gene: TRBV28; abundance: .; CDR3nt: TGTGCCAGCAGTTTATCAGACCGTTACTCGGACGAGCAGTTCTTC; CDR3aa: CASSLSDRYSDEQFF
j_gene: TRBJ2-7; d_gene: TRBD2; v_gene: TRBV28; abundance: few; CDR3nt: TGTGCCAGCAGTAACGTGGTAGCGGGATCTTACGAGCAGTACTTC; CDR3aa: CASSNVVAGSYEQYF
j_gene: TRBJ1-5; d_gene: TRBD1; v_gene: TRBV5-1; abundance: .; CDR3nt: TGCGCCAGCAGCAGAACAGGGGAAGGGCAGCCCCAGCATTTT; CDR3aa: CASSRTGEGQPQHF
j_gene: TRBJ2-7; d_gene: .; v_gene: TRBV29-1; abundance: .; CDR3nt: TGCAGCGCTGAAGGGGGAACCTACGAGCAGTACTTC; CDR3aa: CSAEGGTYEQYF
j_gene: TRBJ2-5; d_gene: .; v_gene: TRBV7-9; abundance: .; CDR3nt: TGTGCCAGCAGCTTATGGGGGAGCGGGGAGACCCAGTACTTC; CDR3aa: CASSLWGSGETQYF
j_gene: TRBJ2-5; d_gene: .; v_gene: TRBV5-1; abundance: .; CDR3nt: TGCGCCAGCAGCTTGGTCGGAGGGTCGGATGCGGAGACCCAGTACTTC; CDR3aa: CASSLVGGSDAETQYF
j_gene: TRBJ2-5; d_gene: .; v_gene: TRBV5-1; abundance: .; CDR3nt: TGCGCCAGCAGCTTGGTCAGCAGGGAGGAGACCCAGTACTTC; CDR3aa: CASSLVSREETQYF
j_gene: TRBJ2-1; d_gene: TRBD2; v_gene: TRBV15; abundance: .; CDR3nt: TGTGCCACCAGCAGATCGCCGGGACTAGAGTCAGTGCAGTTCTTC; CDR3aa: CATSRSPGLESVQFF
j_gene: TRBJ2-7; d_gene: TRBD1; v_gene: TRBV28; abundance: .; CDR3nt: TGTGCCAGCCACGACAGGGGACCAAAGGATGAGCAGTACTTC; CDR3aa: CASHDRGPKDEQYF
j_gene: TRBJ2-4; d_gene: TRBD1; v_gene: TRBV6-1; abundance: .; CDR3nt: TGTGCCAGCGCCCGGGACAGACCCTTAGACATTCAGTACTTC; CDR3aa: CASARDRPLDIQYF
j_gene: TRBJ2-1; d_gene: TRBD2; v_gene: TRBV5-6; abundance: .; CDR3nt: TGTGCCAGCAACGCTTTAGCGGGTTTCTACAATGAGCAGTTCTTC; CDR3aa: CASNALAGFYNEQFF
j_gene: TRBJ2-2; d_gene: .; v_gene: TRBV12-3/TRBV12-4; abundance: many; CDR3nt: TGTGCCAGCAGAGGACAGAACACCGGGGAGCTGTTTTTT; CDR3aa: CASRGQNTGELFF
j_gene: TRBJ2-1; d_gene: .; v_gene: TRBV6-5; abundance: .; CDR3nt: TGTGCCAGCAGTTACTCGAACATCGGGGCAAATGAGCAGTTCTTC; CDR3aa: CASSYSNIGANEQFF
j_gene: TRBJ1-5; d_gene: .; v_gene: TRBV12-3/TRBV12-4; abundance: few; CDR3nt: TGTGCCAGCACCCGGTACCCCCAGCCCCAGCATTTT; CDR3aa: CASTRYPQPQHF
j_gene: TRBJ2-1; d_gene: TRBD2; v_gene: TRBV29-1; abundance: .; CDR3nt: TGCAGCGTCTGGACTAGCGGGACCTTAAATGAGCAGTTCTTC; CDR3aa: CSVWTSGTLNEQFF
j_gene: TRBJ2-5; d_gene: TRBD2; v_gene: TRBV7-9; abundance: few; CDR3nt: TGTGCCAGCACCAGGACTAGCGGGCAAGAGACCCAGTACTTC; CDR3aa: CASTRTSGQETQYF
j_gene: TRBJ1-2; d_gene: .; v_gene: TRBV7-9; abundance: once; CDR3nt: TGTGCCAGCAGCTTAGCGGGGGTGAATAACTATGGCTACACCTTC; CDR3aa: CASSLAGVNNYGYTF
j_gene: TRBJ2-1; d_gene: TRBD2; v_gene: TRBV18; abundance: few; CDR3nt: TGTGCCAGCTCACCTCTTGCGGCGGGAGCCTACAATGAGCAGTTCTTC; CDR3aa: CASSPLAAGAYNEQFF
j_gene: TRBJ2-7; d_gene: TRBD2; v_gene: TRBV5-1; abundance: .; CDR3nt: TGCGCCAGCAGTCTACTAGCGGACAGTAACTACGAGCAGTACTTC; CDR3aa: CASSLLADSNYEQYF
j_gene: TRBJ2-7; d_gene: .; v_gene: TRBV20-1; abundance: .; CDR3nt: TGCAGTGCTAGTCGTCTAGCCCTGAACGAGCAGTACTTC; CDR3aa: CSASRLALNEQYF
j_gene: TRBJ1-1; d_gene: .; v_gene: TRBV28; abundance: .; CDR3nt: TGTGCCGGGGGGTCACGGATGAACACTGAAGCTTTCTTT; CDR3aa: CAGGSRMNTEAFF
j_gene: TRBJ2-1; d_gene: TRBD1; v_gene: TRBV5-1; abundance: .; CDR3nt: TGCGCCAGCAGCACTCGGACAGGGGGAAATGAGCAGTTCTTC; CDR3aa: CASSTRTGGNEQFF
j_gene: TRBJ1-1; d_gene: .; v_gene: TRBV10-3; abundance: .; CDR3nt: TGTGCCATCAGTGAGCTCCAGGGAGGGAACACTGAAGCTTTCTTT; CDR3aa: CAISELQGGNTEAFF
j_gene: TRBJ2-5; d_gene: .; v_gene: TRBV12-3/TRBV12-4; abundance: .; CDR3nt: TGTGCCAGCAGACGGTCCACCGAGAGAAGCCAGTACTTC; CDR3aa: CASRRSTERSQYF
j_gene: TRBJ2-1; d_gene: .; v_gene: TRBV7-6; abundance: .; CDR3nt: TGTGCCAGCAGCTCACAGGTCATGGGGAATGAGCAGTTCTTC; CDR3aa: CASSSQVMGNEQFF
j_gene: TRBJ1-1; d_gene: .; v_gene: TRBV18; abundance: .; CDR3nt: TGTGCCAGCTCCCAGGACAGTGAAGCTTTCTTT; CDR3aa: CASSQDSEAFF
j_gene: TRBJ2-3; d_gene: TRBD2; v_gene: TRBV20-1; abundance: .; CDR3nt: TGCAGTGCTAGCATCCTAGCGGGAGACACAGGTACGCAGTATTTT; CDR3aa: CSASILAGDTGTQYF
j_gene: TRBJ2-7; d_gene: TRBD1; v_gene: TRBV10-3; abundance: few; CDR3nt: TGTGCCTCTAATAGGGACAGGGGGCAATACGAGCAGTACTTC; CDR3aa: CASNRDRGQYEQYF
j_gene: TRBJ2-2; d_gene: TRBD2; v_gene: TRBV7-6; abundance: .; CDR3nt: TGTGCCAGCAGCTACGGACTAGCTAGGCGGTCCGGGGAGCTGTTTTTT; CDR3aa: CASSYGLARRSGELFF
j_gene: TRBJ2-1; d_gene: TRBD2; v_gene: TRBV20-1; abundance: .; CDR3nt: TGCAGTGCTAGACTAGCGGTAATTAACAATGAGCAGTTCTTC; CDR3aa: CSARLAVINNEQFF
j_gene: TRBJ2-7; d_gene: TRBD2; v_gene: TRBV20-1; abundance: few; CDR3nt: TGCAGTGCTAGAAATCCAGCGGGAGGGGGCTACGAGCAGTACTTC; CDR3aa: CSARNPAGGGYEQYF
j_gene: TRBJ1-1; d_gene: TRBD1; v_gene: TRBV7-9; abundance: once; CDR3nt: TGTGCCAGCAGCTTAAAATCAGGGGGCACTGAAGCTTTCTTT; CDR3aa: CASSLKSGGTEAFF
j_gene: TRBJ1-2; d_gene: .; v_gene: TRBV20-1; abundance: .; CDR3nt: TGCAGTTCTAGGGACTATAAAGATTTTGGCTACACCTTC; CDR3aa: CSSRDYKDFGYTF
j_gene: TRBJ2-3; d_gene: TRBD2; v_gene: TRBV29-1; abundance: .; CDR3nt: TGCAGCGTTATAGCGGGAGAAGGAGATACGCAGTATTTT; CDR3aa: CSVIAGEGDTQYF
j_gene: TRBJ1-2; d_gene: .; v_gene: TRBV29-1; abundance: .; CDR3nt: TGCAGCGTTGGTCACCGGTCAAAAGAAGGCTACACCTTC; CDR3aa: CSVGHRSKEGYTF
j_gene: TRBJ1-1; d_gene: TRBD1; v_gene: TRBV2; abundance: .; CDR3nt: TGTGCCAGCTTGGACAGGCGGAACACTGAAGCTTTCTTT; CDR3aa: CASLDRRNTEAFF
j_gene: TRBJ2-7; d_gene: .; v_gene: TRBV5-1; abundance: few; CDR3nt: TGCGCCAGCACACTTTCGACAGGCGCAACCTACGAGCAGTACTTC; CDR3aa: CASTLSTGATYEQYF
j_gene: TRBJ2-7; d_gene: .; v_gene: TRBV6-4; abundance: few; CDR3nt: TGTGCCAGCAGTGACTACCAGGGGATGTTCTCCTACGAGCAGTACTTC; CDR3aa: CASSDYQGMFSYEQYF
j_gene: TRBJ2-7; d_gene: TRBD2; v_gene: TRBV11-2; abundance: .; CDR3nt: TGTGCCAGCAGCTGGACCCGGGCTAGCGGCGAGCAGTACTTC; CDR3aa: CASSWTRASGEQYF
j_gene: TRBJ2-5; d_gene: TRBD2; v_gene: TRBV5-6; abundance: few; CDR3nt: TGTGCCAGCGCTCGACTAGCGGGAGGGATTAAAGAGACCCAGTACTTC; CDR3aa: CASARLAGGIKETQYF
j_gene: TRBJ1-5; d_gene: TRBD1; v_gene: TRBV6-1; abundance: few; CDR3nt: TGTGCCAGCAGTGACCACGACAGGGAGGGACTTGGGCCCCAGCATTTT; CDR3aa: CASSDHDREGLGPQHF
j_gene: TRBJ1-3; d_gene: .; v_gene: TRBV5-1; abundance: .; CDR3nt: TGCGCCAGCAGTCTGGAAGACACCATATATTTT; CDR3aa: CASSLEDTIYF
j_gene: TRBJ2-7; d_gene: TRBD1; v_gene: TRBV20-1; abundance: few; CDR3nt: TGCAGTGCTGGGCCCGGACAGGGTTTATTCGAGCAGTACTTC; CDR3aa: CSAGPGQGLFEQYF
j_gene: TRBJ2-7; d_gene: .; v_gene: TRBV28; abundance: .; CDR3nt: TGTGCCAGCAGTTTCGACAGTACCCTCCGGGGGCAGTACTTC; CDR3aa: CASSFDSTLRGQYF
j_gene: TRBJ2-1; d_gene: .; v_gene: TRBV5-1; abundance: .; CDR3nt: TGCGCCAGCAGCTTCAGGGGGGGAGGTGGTAGTGAGCAGTTCTTC; CDR3aa: CASSFRGGGGSEQFF
j_gene: TRBJ2-1; d_gene: .; v_gene: TRBV12-3/TRBV12-4; abundance: few; CDR3nt: TGTGCCAGCAGTTTCCTATTTATCTACAATGAGCAGTTCTTC; CDR3aa: CASSFLFIYNEQFF
j_gene: TRBJ2-2; d_gene: TRBD2; v_gene: TRBV29-1; abundance: few; CDR3nt: TGCAGCGTAAATAGCGGGGTGAACACCGGGGAGCTGTTTTTT; CDR3aa: CSVNSGVNTGELFF